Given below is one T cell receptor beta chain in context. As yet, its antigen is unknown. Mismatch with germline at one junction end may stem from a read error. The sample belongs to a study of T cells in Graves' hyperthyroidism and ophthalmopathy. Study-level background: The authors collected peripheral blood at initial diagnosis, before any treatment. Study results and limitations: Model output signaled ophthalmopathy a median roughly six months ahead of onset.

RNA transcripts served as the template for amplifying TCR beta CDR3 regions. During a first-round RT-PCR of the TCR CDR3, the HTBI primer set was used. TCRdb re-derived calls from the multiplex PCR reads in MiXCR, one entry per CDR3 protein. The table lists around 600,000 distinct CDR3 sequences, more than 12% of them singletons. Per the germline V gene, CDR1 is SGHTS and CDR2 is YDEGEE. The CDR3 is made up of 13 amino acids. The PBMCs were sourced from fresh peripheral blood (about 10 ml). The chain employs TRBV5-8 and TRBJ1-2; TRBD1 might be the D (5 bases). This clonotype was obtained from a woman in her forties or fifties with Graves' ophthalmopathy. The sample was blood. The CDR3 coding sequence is TGTGCCAGCAGCTTGGGGGGCAGCTATGGCTTCACCTTC. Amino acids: CASSLGGSYGFTF.